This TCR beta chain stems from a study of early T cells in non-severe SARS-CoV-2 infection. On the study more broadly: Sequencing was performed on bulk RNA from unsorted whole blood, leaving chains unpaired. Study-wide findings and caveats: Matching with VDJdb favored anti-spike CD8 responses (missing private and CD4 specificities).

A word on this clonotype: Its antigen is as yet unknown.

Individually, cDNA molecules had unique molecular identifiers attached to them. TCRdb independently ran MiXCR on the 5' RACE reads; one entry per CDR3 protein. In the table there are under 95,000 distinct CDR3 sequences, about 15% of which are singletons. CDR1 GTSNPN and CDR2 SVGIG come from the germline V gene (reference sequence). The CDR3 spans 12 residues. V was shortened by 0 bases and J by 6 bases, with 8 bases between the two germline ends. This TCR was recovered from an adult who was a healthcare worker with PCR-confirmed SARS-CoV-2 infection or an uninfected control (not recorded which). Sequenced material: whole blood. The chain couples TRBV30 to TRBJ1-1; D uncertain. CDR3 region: CAWSVIGPEAFF. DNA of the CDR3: TGTGCCTGGAGTGTAATCGGACCTGAAGCTTTCTTT.